Listed here are 22 T cell receptor beta chains from one sample, sequenced in a study of CD8+ T cells in alopecia areata. As to treatment: oral pan-JAK inhibitor, 5-10 mg twice daily. Isolated RNA was reverse transcribed into cDNA used as the sequencing template. Data came from immunoSEQ multiplex PCR; TCRdb stores just in-frame clones and leaves some out. The sample contains 95,000 to 110,000 clones, roughly 84% of which appear only once. The sample consisted of CD8+ T cells sorted from blood, taken at week 24, from a patient treated with tofacitinib. These TCRs come from a human donor with alopecia areata.

The chain combines TRBV7-9 with TRBJ1-2, with D maybe TRBD1 (6 bases). Per the germline V gene, CDR1 is SEHNR and CDR2 is FQNEAQ (reference sequence). V lost 5 bases to trimming and J lost 0 bases, with 16 bases between them. The CDR3 contains 16 residues. Written as DNA, the CDR3 is TGTGCCAGCAGCCCAACGGACAGCCTCGCTAACTATGGCTACACCTTC. Its translation is CASSPTDSLANYGYTF.

The chain carries TRBV7-9 and TRBJ1-4, with D perhaps TRBD1 (5 bases). The length of the CDR3 is 15 residues. CDR1 is SEHNR, CDR2 FQNEAQ, per germline (reference sequence). V was trimmed by 2 bases and J by 6 bases, leaving 13 bases between them. The CDR3 region is CASSLPQGLDEKLFF. As DNA, the CDR3 is TGTGCCAGCAGCTTACCCCAGGGTTTGGATGAAAAACTGTTTTTT.

This clone was seen only once. One end of the junction varies from germline; a read error may be responsible. The genes are TRBV20-1 and TRBJ2-7, with D maybe TRBD2 (5 bases). Per germline, CDR1 DFQATT and CDR2 SNEGSKA (reference sequence). The CDR3 totals 11 residues. CDR3 in amino acids: CSARGPSEQYF. CDR3 DNA: TGCAGTGCCAGAGGGCCCAGCGAGCAGTACTTC.

The V call is TRBV29-1, the J call TRBJ2-7; TRBD1 matches at 8 bases. The CDR3 is made up of 12 amino acids. V lost 5 bases, J lost 5 bases, and 5 bases stayed unmatched. Germline loops: CDR1 SQVTM, CDR2 ANQGSEA. The DNA for the CDR3 is TGCAGCGTTTACAGGGGGGAGCACGAGCAGTACTTC. Its protein product is CSVYRGEHEQYF.

This rearrangement joins TRBV30 to TRBJ1-3; D is ambiguous. CDR3 size: 14 residues. Germline CDR1 GTSNPN, CDR2 SVGIG (reference sequence). V gave up 4 bases and J gave up 3 bases, with 13 bases separating them. The DNA of the CDR3 is TGTGCCTGGACAGGAGAACGTTTTGGAAACACCATATATTTT. Encoded protein: CAWTGERFGNTIYF.

This chain uses TRBV4-1 with TRBJ2-7; tentative D call: TRBD1 (6 bases). The V and J ends lost 5 bases and 4 bases respectively, with 9 bases between them. The CDR3 sequence is 12 residues long. Germline V CDR1 and CDR2: MGHRA, YSYEKL. CDR3 protein: CASSTGFYEQYF. The DNA of the CDR3 is TGCGCCAGCAGCACAGGGTTTTACGAGCAGTACTTC.

This chain joins TRBV19 and TRBJ2-5, with D unclear. The ends were cut back, 2 bases at V and 5 bases at J, with 9 bases in the middle. The CDR3 totals 13 residues. The V gene's germline CDR1 is LNHDA and CDR2 SQIVND (reference sequence). The CDR3 sequence is CASSILDGETQYF. For the CDR3, the DNA is TGTGCCAGTAGTATACTAGACGGGGAGACCCAGTACTTC.

The rearrangement links TRBV9 to TRBJ2-1, with 9 bases identical to TRBD1. In germline, CDR1 is SGDLS, CDR2 YYNGEE. The V and J ends lost 3 bases and 4 bases, in that order; junction bases with no gene match: 2. This CDR3 comprises 14 residues. CDR3 in DNA: TGTGCCAGCAGCGAGGGACAGGGTTACAATGAGCAGTTCTTC. Its protein product is CASSEGQGYNEQFF.

The J gene is TRBJ2-7, the V gene TRBV29-1; 7 positions match TRBD1. Germline V gives CDR1 SQVTM, CDR2 ANQGSEA. CDR3 size: 11 residues. V lost 0 bases and J lost 13; bases outside the gene matches: 6. CDR3 bases: TGCAGCGTTGAAGAAACAGGGGTTCGATACTTC. Protein sequence: CSVEETGVRYF.

The chain carries TRBV27 and TRBJ1-2; 7 nucleotides agree with TRBD1. J gave up 4 bases and V 6 bases, and 8 bases lay outside the gene matches. CDR1 and CDR2 (germline): MNHEY, SMNVEV (reference sequence). This CDR3 is 14 amino acids long. The CDR3, as DNA: TGTGCCAGCAGCCCGGAGGGACAGCTCTATGGCTACACCTTC. The encoded protein is CASSPEGQLYGYTF.

The rearrangement uses TRBV27 and TRBJ2-5, with 10 bases lining up with TRBD2. Germline CDR1 is MNHEY and CDR2 is SMNVEV (reference sequence). V trimming: 4 bases; J trimming: 4 bases; junction bases outside the gene matches: 6. The CDR3 has 15 residues. In DNA, the CDR3 is TGTGCCAGCAGTTGGAGCGGGGGGGCCGGAGAGACCCAGTACTTC. Amino acid sequence: CASSWSGGAGETQYF.

This chain links TRBV29-1 with TRBJ1-1; no clear D gene. CDR1 SQVTM and CDR2 ANQGSEA come from the germline V gene. CDR3 length: 14 residues. V shed 5 bases and J shed 1 base, with 14 bases lying between them. This CDR3 reads CSVSRTGTNTEAFF. For the CDR3, the DNA is TGCAGCGTTTCAAGGACGGGAACGAACACTGAAGCTTTCTTT.

Here the CDR3 DNA reads TGCGCCAGCAGGGAGGAGGGCTATGGCACAGATACGCAGTATTTT. This codes for CASREEGYGTDTQYF. The V and J genes are TRBV4-1 and TRBJ2-3; possible D gene TRBD2, 6 bases. The CDR3 runs 15 residues. Trimming removed 6 bases at V and 1 base at J, with 14 bases between. Per the germline V gene, CDR1 is MGHRA and CDR2 is YSYEKL.

The chain joins TRBV11-3 to TRBJ2-2; 11 bases line up with TRBD1. From germline, CDR1 is SGHNT and CDR2 YENEEA. The CDR3 covers 20 residues. With 5 bases clipped from V and 0 bases from J, the junction kept 14 bases outside the gene matches. CDR3 sequence reads: CASSPATGTGGFSNTGELFF. As DNA, the CDR3 is TGTGCCAGCAGCCCTGCAACCGGGACAGGGGGTTTCTCGAACACCGGGGAGCTGTTTTTT.

This clone was seen just once. This sequence joins TRBV13 and TRBJ2-5; perhaps TRBD1 as D (6 bases). Per germline, CDR1 PRHDT and CDR2 FYEKMQ (reference sequence). CDR3 size: 15 residues. V dropped 3 bases and J dropped 5 bases, with 16 bases sitting between them. The CDR3 DNA is TGTGCCAGCAGCTTGGAACAGGGATCGGGGGAGACCCAGTACTTC. Translation gives CASSLEQGSGETQYF.

This clone has just one count. The genes are TRBV7-2 and TRBJ1-1, with D possibly TRBD1 on 5 matching bases. The CDR3 length is 14 residues. V lost 4 bases and J 0 bases, leaving 9 bases between the germline ends. Per germline, CDR1 SGHTA and CDR2 FQGNSA. The CDR3 DNA sequence: TGTGCCAGCAGCTGGGGGGTAATGAACACTGAAGCTTTCTTT. Translation gives CASSWGVMNTEAFF.

This chain connects TRBV2 to TRBJ2-1, with D perhaps assigned TRBD1 or TRBD2 (5 bases each). Between the trimmed V and J ends, which lost 7 bases and 7 bases, there was a span of 11 bases. The CDR3 consists of 12 residues. Per the germline V gene, CDR1 is SNHLY and CDR2 is FYNNEI. DNA of the CDR3: TGTGCCAGCATGGGACCGGAGAATGAGCAGTTCTTC. Protein: CASMGPENEQFF.

This clone was recorded once. This chain joins TRBV18 and TRBJ2-7, with 8 nucleotides matching TRBD1. CDR1 is KGHSH, CDR2 LQKENI, per germline. The CDR3 runs 14 residues. V lost 3 bases and J lost 7; bases outside the gene matches: 8. CDR3 bases: TGTGCCAGCTCACCTCAGGGGGCAAGAGGGGAGCAGTACTTC. Translating it yields CASSPQGARGEQYF.

This rearrangement joins TRBV27 to TRBJ1-4; 8 bases agree with TRBD1. Germline CDR1 is MNHEY and CDR2 is SMNVEV (reference sequence). Trimming removed 0 bases from V and 4 bases from J; junction bases left unmatched: 7. The CDR3 sequence is 17 residues long. The CDR3 spells CASSLSIEQGVNEKLFF. In DNA form, the CDR3 reads TGTGCCAGCAGTTTATCGATTGAACAGGGGGTTAATGAAAAACTGTTTTTT.

This chain uses TRBV5-6 with TRBJ2-2, with no clear D. Germline CDR1 is SGHDT and CDR2 is YYEEEE. The CDR3 covers 15 residues. The V gene lost 4 bases and the J gene lost 1 base, with 11 bases spanning the gap. CDR3 sequence (DNA): TGTGCCAGCAGCGAGAACATTTTGAACACCGGGGAGCTGTTTTTT. It codes for CASSENILNTGELFF.

The V and J genes are TRBV12-2 and TRBJ1-2; the listed D gene, TRBD1, was not tested against the DNA. TRBV12-2 is a recognized pseudogene. This CDR3 spans 14 amino acids. The CDR3 DNA follows: TGTGCAAGTCGGTTCGATCAACAGGGGTCTGGCTACACCTTC. As protein: CASRFDQQGSGYTF.

The genes are TRBV7-8 and TRBJ2-5, with D unclear. The CDR3 consists of 18 residues. In germline, CDR1 is SGHVS, CDR2 FQNEAQ. The V end lost 5 bases, the J end lost 2 bases, and 24 bases lay between the germline ends. Here the CDR3 reads CASSLRPRLLANQETQYF. CDR3 coding DNA: TGTGCCAGCAGCCTACGACCGCGGTTATTGGCTAATCAAGAGACCCAGTACTTC.